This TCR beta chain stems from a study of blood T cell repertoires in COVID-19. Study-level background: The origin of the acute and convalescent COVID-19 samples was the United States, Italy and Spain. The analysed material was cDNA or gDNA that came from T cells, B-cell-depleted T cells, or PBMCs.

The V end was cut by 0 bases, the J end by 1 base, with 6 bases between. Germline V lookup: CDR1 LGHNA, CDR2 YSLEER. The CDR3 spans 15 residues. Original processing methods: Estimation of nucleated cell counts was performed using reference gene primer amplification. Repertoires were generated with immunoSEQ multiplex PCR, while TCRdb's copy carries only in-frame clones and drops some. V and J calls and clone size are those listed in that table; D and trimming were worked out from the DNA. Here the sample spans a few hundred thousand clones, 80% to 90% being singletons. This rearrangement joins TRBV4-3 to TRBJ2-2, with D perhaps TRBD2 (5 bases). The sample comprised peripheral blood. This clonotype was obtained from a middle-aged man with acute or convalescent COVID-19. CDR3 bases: TGCGCCAGCAGCCAAGATCGGGGGAACACCGGGGAGCTGTTTTTT. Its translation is CASSQDRGNTGELFF.